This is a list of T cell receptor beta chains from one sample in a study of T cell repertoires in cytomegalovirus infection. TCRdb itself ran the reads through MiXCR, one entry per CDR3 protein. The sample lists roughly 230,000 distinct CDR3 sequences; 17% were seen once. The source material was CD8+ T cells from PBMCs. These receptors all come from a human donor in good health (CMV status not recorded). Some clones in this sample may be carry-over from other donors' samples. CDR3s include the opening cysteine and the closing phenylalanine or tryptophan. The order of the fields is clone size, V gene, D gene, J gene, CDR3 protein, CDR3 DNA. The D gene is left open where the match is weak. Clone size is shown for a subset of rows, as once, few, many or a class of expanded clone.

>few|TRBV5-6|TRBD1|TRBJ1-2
CASSHRQGLWSGYTF
TGTGCCAGCAGCCATCGACAGGGTTTGTGGAGTGGCTACACCTTC
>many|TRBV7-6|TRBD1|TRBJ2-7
CASSWGQGGEQYF
TGTGCCAGCAGCTGGGGACAGGGGGGCGAGCAGTACTTC
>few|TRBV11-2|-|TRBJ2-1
CASSYEPGTYDDNEQFF
TGTGCCAGCAGCTACGAACCCGGGACCTACGACGACAATGAGCAGTTCTTC
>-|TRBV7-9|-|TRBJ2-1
CASSFPEVVGGRRSYNEQFF
TGTGCCAGCAGCTTTCCCGAAGTTGTCGGGGGGCGACGTAGTTACAATGAGCAGTTCTTC
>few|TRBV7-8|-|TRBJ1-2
CASSLGQVYGYTF
TGTGCCAGCAGCTTGGGACAAGTCTATGGCTACACCTTC
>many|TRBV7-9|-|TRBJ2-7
CASSPKTGTRTYEQYF
TGTGCCAGCAGCCCCAAGACCGGGACACGGACCTACGAGCAGTACTTC
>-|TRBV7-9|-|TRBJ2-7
CTSSLGKGPSYEQYF
TGTACCAGCAGCTTAGGGAAGGGGCCCTCCTACGAGCAGTACTTC
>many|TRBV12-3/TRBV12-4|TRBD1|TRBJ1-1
CASSSRQGSTEAFF
TGTGCCAGCAGTTCCCGACAGGGAAGCACTGAAGCTTTCTTT
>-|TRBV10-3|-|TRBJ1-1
CAISDPRGGTEAFF
TGTGCCATCAGTGACCCCCGAGGGGGCACTGAAGCTTTCTTT
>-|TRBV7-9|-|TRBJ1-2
CASSFSRGVTNYGYTF
TGTGCCAGCAGCTTTAGCAGGGGAGTCACTAACTATGGCTACACCTTC
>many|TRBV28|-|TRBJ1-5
CASSFAPDNQPQHF
TGTGCCAGCAGTTTCGCCCCCGATAATCAGCCCCAGCATTTT
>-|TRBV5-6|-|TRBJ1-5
CASSLVGGGLSNQPQHF
TGTGCCAGCAGCTTGGTCGGCGGGGGCCTTAGCAATCAGCCCCAGCATTTT
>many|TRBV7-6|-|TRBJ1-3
CASRSGAGPSGNTIYF
TGTGCCAGCAGGAGCGGGGCGGGGCCCTCTGGAAACACCATATATTTT
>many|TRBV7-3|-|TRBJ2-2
CASSISPSSGELFF
TGTGCCAGCAGCATATCCCCTAGTTCCGGGGAGCTGTTTTTT
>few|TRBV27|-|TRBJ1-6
CASSFIQNNSPLHF
TGTGCCAGCAGTTTTATACAGAATAATTCACCCCTCCACTTT
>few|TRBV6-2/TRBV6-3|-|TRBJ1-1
CASSYSRETNTEAFF
TGTGCCAGCAGTTACTCCAGGGAAACGAACACTGAAGCTTTCTTT
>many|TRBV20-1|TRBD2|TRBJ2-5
CSATGGLDVETQYF
TGCAGTGCCACCGGGGGACTAGATGTGGAGACCCAGTACTTC
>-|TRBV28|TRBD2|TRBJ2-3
CASSGVEREATQYF
TGTGCCAGCAGTGGGGTGGAGCGGGAAGCTACGCAGTATTTT
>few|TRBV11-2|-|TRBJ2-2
CASSRGGARTGELFF
TGTGCCAGCAGCAGGGGGGGGGCCCGGACCGGGGAGCTGTTTTTT
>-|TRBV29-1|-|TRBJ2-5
CSVGDPSETQYF
TGCAGCGTTGGGGACCCCTCAGAGACCCAGTACTTC
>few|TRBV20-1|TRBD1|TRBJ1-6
CSARVAGVGQGDPMSYNSPLHF
TGCAGTGCTAGAGTAGCTGGCGTGGGACAGGGGGACCCGATGTCCTATAATTCACCCCTCCACTTT
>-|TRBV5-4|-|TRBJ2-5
CASSGSQETQYF
TGTGCCAGCAGCGGAAGCCAAGAGACCCAGTACTTC
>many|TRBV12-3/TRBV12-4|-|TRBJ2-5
CASSLRGGSEAETQYF
TGTGCCAGCAGTTTAAGGGGGGGATCTGAAGCGGAGACCCAGTACTTC
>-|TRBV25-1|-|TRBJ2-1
CASSEVFGPTEQFF
TGTGCCAGCAGTGAAGTTTTTGGACCCACCGAGCAGTTCTTC
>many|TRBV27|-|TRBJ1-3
CASSPDGRGSGNTIYF
TGTGCCAGCAGTCCGGACGGACGTGGCTCTGGAAACACCATATATTTT
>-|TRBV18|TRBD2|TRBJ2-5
CASSPDGLAGAETQYF
TGTGCCAGCTCACCAGATGGACTAGCGGGGGCAGAGACCCAGTACTTC
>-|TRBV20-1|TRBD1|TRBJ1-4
CSARDMRQGGEKLFF
TGCAGTGCTAGAGATATGAGACAGGGCGGTGAAAAACTGTTTTTT